The sequence of this TCR beta chain was determined in a study of PD-1 blockade in mismatch repair-deficient tumors (dated by TCRdb to the late 2010s). Study-wide context: Between late 2013 and 2016, roughly 78 consecutive patients with eleven to twelve mismatch repair-deficient cancer types, all previously treated and progressing, were enrolled in the trial. Tumor-associated T cell clones in the peripheral blood of patients responding to PD-1 blockade were tracked using deep sequencing of TCR CDR3 regions.

CDR1 and CDR2 are read off the germline V gene as SQVTM and ANQGSEA. Unmatched junction bases come to 7, with V trimmed by 3 bases and J by 6 bases. The CDR3 has 13 amino acids, counting the end cysteine and phenylalanine. Only the CDR3 DNA stays, 39 bases, in frame from base 1. For every enrolled patient, mismatch repair deficiency was confirmed by either polymerase chain reaction or immunohistochemistry. TCR sequencing was performed for a few patients who responded to pembrolizumab therapy. Pembrolizumab PD-1 blockade was prospectively tested in advanced mismatch repair-deficient cancers, regardless of tissue of origin, in the phase II trial. Serial peripheral blood T cell samples were collected before and at multiple times after starting PD-1 blockade. The timing of each blood sample was reported as weeks after the first dose of pembrolizumab. Beyond this particular receptor, the publication reports: Clones residing in the tumor, which were often undetectable in blood before treatment, expanded quickly after pembrolizumab and then contracted, generally before radiologic responses.

Library method: the immunoSEQ multiplex PCR assay. TCRdb took over this immuneACCESS table, retaining in-frame rearrangements with V and J assigned. Such tables are incomplete; in checked studies, under half of the missing clones stem from an unresolved V gene, and the remainder is unexplained. A total of over 30,000 clones appear in this sample, around 80% of them only once. The top ten clones comprise about 3.3% of the sample. In regard to this clone: This receptor's antigen is unknown. No much larger clonotype is one base removed from it; base qualities were not supplied.

The sequences come from PBMCs, collected 6 to 7 weeks after starting pembrolizumab. The rearranged chain carries TRBV29-1 and TRBJ1-2, and TRBD1 aligns with 7 junction nucleotides. The TCR was taken from an adult with mismatch repair-deficient cancer. CDR3 region: CSVDPRQGNGYTF. The DNA sequence reads TGCAGCGTTGATCCCAGACAGGGTAATGGCTACACCTTC.